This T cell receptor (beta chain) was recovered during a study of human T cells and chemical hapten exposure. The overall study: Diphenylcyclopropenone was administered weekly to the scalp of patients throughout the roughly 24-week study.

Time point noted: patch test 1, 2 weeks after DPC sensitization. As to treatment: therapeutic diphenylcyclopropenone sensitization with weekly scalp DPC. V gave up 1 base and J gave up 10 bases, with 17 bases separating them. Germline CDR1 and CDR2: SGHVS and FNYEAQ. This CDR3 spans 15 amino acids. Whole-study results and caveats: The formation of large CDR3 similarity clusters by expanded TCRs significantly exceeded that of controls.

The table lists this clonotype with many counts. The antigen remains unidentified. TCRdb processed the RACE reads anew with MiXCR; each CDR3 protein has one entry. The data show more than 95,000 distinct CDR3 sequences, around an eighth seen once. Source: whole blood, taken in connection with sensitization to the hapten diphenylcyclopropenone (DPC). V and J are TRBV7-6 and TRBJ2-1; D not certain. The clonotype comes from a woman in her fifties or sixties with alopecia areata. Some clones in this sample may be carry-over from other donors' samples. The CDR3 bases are TGTGCCAGCAGCTTAGGACGGGTGACCGCTCGGGAGCAGTTCTTC. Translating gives CASSLGRVTAREQFF.